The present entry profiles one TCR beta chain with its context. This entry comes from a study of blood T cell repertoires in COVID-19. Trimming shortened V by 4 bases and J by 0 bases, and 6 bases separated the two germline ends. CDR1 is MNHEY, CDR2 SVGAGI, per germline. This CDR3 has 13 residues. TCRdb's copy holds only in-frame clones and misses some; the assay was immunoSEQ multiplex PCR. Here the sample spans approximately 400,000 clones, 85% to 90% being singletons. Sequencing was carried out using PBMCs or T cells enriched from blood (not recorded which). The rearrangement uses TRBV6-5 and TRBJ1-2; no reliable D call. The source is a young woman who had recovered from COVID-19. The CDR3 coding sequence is TGTGCCAGCAGTTGGAGGACTAACTATGGCTACACCTTC. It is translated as CASSWRTNYGYTF.